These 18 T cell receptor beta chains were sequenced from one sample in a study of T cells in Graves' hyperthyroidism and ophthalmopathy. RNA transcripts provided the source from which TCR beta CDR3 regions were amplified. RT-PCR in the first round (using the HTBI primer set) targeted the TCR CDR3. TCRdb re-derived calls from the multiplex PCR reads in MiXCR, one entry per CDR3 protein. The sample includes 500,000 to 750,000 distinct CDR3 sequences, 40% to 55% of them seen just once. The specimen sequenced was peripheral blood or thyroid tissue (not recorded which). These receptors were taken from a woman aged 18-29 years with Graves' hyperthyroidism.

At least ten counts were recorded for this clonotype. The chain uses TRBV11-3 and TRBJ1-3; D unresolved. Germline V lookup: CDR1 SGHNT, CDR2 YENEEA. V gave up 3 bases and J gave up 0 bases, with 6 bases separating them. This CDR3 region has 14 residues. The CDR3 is CASSLVLSGNTIYF. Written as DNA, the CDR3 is TGTGCCAGCAGCTTGGTACTCTCTGGAAACACCATATATTTT.

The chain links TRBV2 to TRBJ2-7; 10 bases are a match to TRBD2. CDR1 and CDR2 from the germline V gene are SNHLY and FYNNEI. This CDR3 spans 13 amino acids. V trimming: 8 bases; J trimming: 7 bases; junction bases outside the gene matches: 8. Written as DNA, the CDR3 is TGTGCCAGCGTTCTAGCGGGAGTCGATGAGCAGTACTTC. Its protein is CASVLAGVDEQYF.

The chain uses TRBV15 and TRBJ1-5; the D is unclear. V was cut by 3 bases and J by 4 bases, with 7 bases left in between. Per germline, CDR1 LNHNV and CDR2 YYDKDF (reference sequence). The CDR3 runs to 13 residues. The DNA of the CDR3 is TGTGCCACCAGCAGTTCGGCAAATCAGCCCCAGCATTTT. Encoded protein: CATSSSANQPQHF.

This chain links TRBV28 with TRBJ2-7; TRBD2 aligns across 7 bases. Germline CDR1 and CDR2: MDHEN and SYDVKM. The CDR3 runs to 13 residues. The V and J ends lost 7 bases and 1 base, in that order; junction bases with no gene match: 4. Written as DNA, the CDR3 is TGTGCCAGCACCTACGGGGGGTCCTACGAGCAGTACTTC. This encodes CASTYGGSYEQYF.

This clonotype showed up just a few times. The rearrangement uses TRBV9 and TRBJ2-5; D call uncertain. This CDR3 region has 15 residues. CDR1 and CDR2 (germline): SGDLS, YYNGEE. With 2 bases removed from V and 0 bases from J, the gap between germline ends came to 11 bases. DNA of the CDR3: TGTGCCAGCAGCGTTGGCCCTCAGAACCAAGAGACCCAGTACTTC. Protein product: CASSVGPQNQETQYF. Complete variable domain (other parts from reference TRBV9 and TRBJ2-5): DSGVTQTPKHLITATGQRVTLRCSPRSGDLSVYWYQQSLDQGLQFLIQYYNGEERAKGNILERFSAQQFPDLHSELNLSSLELGDSALYFCASSVGPQNQETQYFGPGTRLLVL.

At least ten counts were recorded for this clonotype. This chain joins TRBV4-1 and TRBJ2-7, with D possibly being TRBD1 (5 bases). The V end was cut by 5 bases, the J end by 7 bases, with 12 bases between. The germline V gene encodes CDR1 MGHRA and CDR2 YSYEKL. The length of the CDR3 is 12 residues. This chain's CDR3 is CASSDGADEQYF. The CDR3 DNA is TGCGCCAGCAGCGATGGGGCCGATGAGCAGTACTTC.

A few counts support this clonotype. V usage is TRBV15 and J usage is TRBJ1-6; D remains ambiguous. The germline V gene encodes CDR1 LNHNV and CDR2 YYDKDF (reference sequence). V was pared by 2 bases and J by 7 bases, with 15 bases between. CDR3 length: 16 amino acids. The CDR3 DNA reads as TGTGCCACCAGCAGACGTTTTCAAGGGCAGAATTCACCCCTCCACTTT. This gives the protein CATSRRFQGQNSPLHF.

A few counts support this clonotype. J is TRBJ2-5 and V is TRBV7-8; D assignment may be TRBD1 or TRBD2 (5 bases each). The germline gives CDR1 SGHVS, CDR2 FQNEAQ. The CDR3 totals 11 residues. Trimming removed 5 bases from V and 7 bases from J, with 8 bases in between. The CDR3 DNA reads TGTGCCAGCAGCGAGGGGACGACCCAGTACTTC. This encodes CASSEGTTQYF.

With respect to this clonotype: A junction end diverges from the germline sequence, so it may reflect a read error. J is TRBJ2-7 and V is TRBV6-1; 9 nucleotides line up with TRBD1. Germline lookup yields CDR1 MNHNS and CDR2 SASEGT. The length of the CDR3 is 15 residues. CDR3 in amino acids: CAISEAYRGPYEQYF. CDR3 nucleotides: TGTGCCATCAGTGAAGCGTACAGGGGGCCTTACGAGCAGTACTTC.

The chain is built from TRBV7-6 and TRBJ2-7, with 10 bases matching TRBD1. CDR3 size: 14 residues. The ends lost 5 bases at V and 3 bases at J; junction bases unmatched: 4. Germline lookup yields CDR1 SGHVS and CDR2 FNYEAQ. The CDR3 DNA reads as TGTGCCAGCAGCATAGGACAGGGGGACTACGAGCAGTACTTC. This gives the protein CASSIGQGDYEQYF.

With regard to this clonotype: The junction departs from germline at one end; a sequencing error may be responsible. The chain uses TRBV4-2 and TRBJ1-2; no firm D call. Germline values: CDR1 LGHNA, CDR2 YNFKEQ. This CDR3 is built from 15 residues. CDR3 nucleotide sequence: TGTGCCGGCAGCCAAGAGCAGGAGCGGACCTATGGCTACACCTTC. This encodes CAGSQEQERTYGYTF.

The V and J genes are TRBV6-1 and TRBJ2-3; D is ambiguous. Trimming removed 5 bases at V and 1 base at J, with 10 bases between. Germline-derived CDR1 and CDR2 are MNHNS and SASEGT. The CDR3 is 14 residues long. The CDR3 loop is CASSYGSRTDTQYF. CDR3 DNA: TGTGCCAGCAGTTACGGGTCCCGCACAGATACGCAGTATTTT.

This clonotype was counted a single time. Written as DNA, the CDR3 is TGTGCCAGCAGTTTCGGGGACAGGGGCTACAATGAGCAGTTCTTC. This gives the protein CASSFGDRGYNEQFF. This chain links TRBV12-3 or TRBV12-4 with TRBJ2-1, with 10 bases matching TRBD1. After removal of 3 bases from V and 3 bases from J, the junction contained 2 bases not matched to a gene. This CDR3 has 15 amino acids.

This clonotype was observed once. CDR3 coding DNA: TGCAGTGCTAGAGTTTTGACAGGGTTCCACGAGCAGTACTTC. Translated, it gives CSARVLTGFHEQYF. This chain uses TRBV20-1 with TRBJ2-7; 7 bases map to TRBD1. V dropped 1 base and J dropped 5; count of bases not matched to a gene: 8. Germline-derived CDR1 and CDR2 are DFQATT and SNEGSKA (reference sequence). CDR3 size: 14 residues.

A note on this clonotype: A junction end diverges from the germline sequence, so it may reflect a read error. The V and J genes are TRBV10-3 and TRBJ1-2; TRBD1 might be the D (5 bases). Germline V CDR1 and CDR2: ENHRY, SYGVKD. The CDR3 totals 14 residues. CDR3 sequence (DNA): TGCGCCATCAACGGACAAGACGAAGGCGATGGCTACACCTTC. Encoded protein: CAINGQDEGDGYTF.

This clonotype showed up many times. CDR3 amino acids: CASSLRLGLTNGELFF. Written as DNA, the CDR3 is TGCGCCAGCAGCTTGAGGCTAGGGCTAACCAACGGGGAGCTGTTTTTT. This sequence joins TRBV5-1 and TRBJ2-2; D ambiguous. Germline assignment: CDR1 SGHRS and CDR2 YFSETQ. The V and J ends lost 1 base and 7 bases respectively, with 17 bases between them. This CDR3 region has 16 residues.

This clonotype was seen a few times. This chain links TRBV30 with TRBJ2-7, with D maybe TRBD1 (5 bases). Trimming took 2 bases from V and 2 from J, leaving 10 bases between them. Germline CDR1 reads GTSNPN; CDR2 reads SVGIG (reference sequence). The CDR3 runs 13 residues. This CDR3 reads CAWSKGVPYEQYF. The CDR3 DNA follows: TGTGCCTGGAGTAAAGGGGTCCCCTACGAGCAGTACTTC.

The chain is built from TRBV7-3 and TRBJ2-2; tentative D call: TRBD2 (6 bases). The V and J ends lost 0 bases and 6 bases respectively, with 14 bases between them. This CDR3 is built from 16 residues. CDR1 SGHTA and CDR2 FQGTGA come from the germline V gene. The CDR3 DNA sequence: TGTGCCAGCAGCTTAACCGGCGGGAATGGCGCCGGGGAGCTGTTTTTT. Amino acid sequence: CASSLTGGNGAGELFF.